This TCR beta chain derives from a study of blood T cell repertoires in COVID-19 (dated by TCRdb to about 2020). Study-level background: Collaborator samples came from the United States, Italy and Spain and covered acute and convalescent phases of COVID-19. The repertoires were released in a freely available public database intended as a resource for research on the immune response to SARS-CoV-2. Nearly every sample came with metadata listing a de-identified subject ID, COVID-19 status, age in years and sex. The samples were drawn from two sources: the first 160 participants of the ongoing ImmuneRACE study, and 1,254 subjects contributed by 6 global collaborators. Deeply sampled blood TCRbeta repertoires from subjects exposed to, actively infected with, or recovered from COVID-19 were included in the dataset. The material from the prospective study consisted of cDNA or gDNA derived from T cells, B-cell-depleted T cells, or PBMCs. Where HLA class I and class II types were available, the types were taken from metadata supplied by the sample provider, not from assay-based typing. Broad study findings and their caveats: How much clinical and demographic metadata was included differed by source and by participant, and the metadata was provided uncurated.

Measured from the cysteine to the phenylalanine, the CDR3 is 15 residues long. The sequence is cut down to CDR3 DNA, 45 bases in frame from base 1. V ends up 8 bases short and J 4 bases short, with an unmatched junction base count of 7. For CDR1 and CDR2, the germline V gene (reference sequence) lists PRHDT and FYEKMQ. About this clone: This receptor's antigen is unknown. Base qualities are not recorded, but no much larger clone differs from it by a single base.

The collaborating institutions used their own protocols to collect whole blood in K2EDTA tubes. For TCRbeta analysis, collaborator samples were shipped as frozen whole blood, as isolated PBMCs, or as DNA extracted from either sample type. TCRbeta CDR3 regions were amplified from genomic DNA using the immunoSEQ Assay, a bias-controlled multiplex PCR. In the source study's methods: The number of nucleated cells in each sample was estimated by amplification of reference gene primers within the assay. To quantify the absolute abundance of each unique TCRbeta CDR3 rearrangement, sequence reads were collapsed and filtered. For each sample, productive Simpson clonality was calculated by taking the square root of Simpson's diversity index across productive rearrangements. TCRdb provides this immuneACCESS table in a form limited to in-frame rearrangements. Some clones are lacking; in checked studies, under half of them reflect an unresolved V gene, and why the rest are absent is not known. V, J and clone size derive from that table, while D and trimming were established from the DNA sequence. The table for this sample lists 200,000 to 300,000 clones; around 88% of them were counted only once. Jointly, the top ten make up about 2.1% of the sample.

This sequence originates from a man aged 25-45 years with active or convalescent COVID-19. The sample comprised peripheral blood. This chain joins TRBV13 to TRBJ2-6; a stretch of 8 junction bases matches TRBD1. The DNA is TGTGCCAGCTCGCAGGGGGCGCTCGGGGCCAACGTCCTGACTTTC. This encodes CASSQGALGANVLTF.